This T cell receptor (beta chain) was sequenced in a study of technical replicates of blood from several donors. Profiling relied on immunoSEQ multiplex PCR, and the TCRdb table lists in-frame clones only, not all of them. Here the sample spans tens of thousands of clones, 94% being singletons. The sequence was collected from a human donor in good health. The specimen was T cells isolated from PBMCs.

The CDR3, as DNA: TGTGCCATCAGTGAGCGAGCGGGATCGAACACCGGGGAGCTGTTTTTT. Protein: CAISERAGSNTGELFF. This chain connects TRBV10-3 to TRBJ2-2; 7 nucleotides match TRBD2. This CDR3 is 16 amino acids long. V lost 2 bases, J lost 0 bases, and 3 bases stayed unmatched. Germline CDR1 reads ENHRY; CDR2 reads SYGVKD.